This T cell receptor beta chain was observed in a study of technical replicates of blood from several donors. The V segment lost 3 bases and the J segment 4 bases; nucleotides outside the gene matches: 4. Germline V CDR1 and CDR2: SGHNT, YYREEE (reference sequence). This CDR3 is built from 13 residues. Sequenced by immunoSEQ multiplex PCR; TCRdb stores in-frame clones only, minus some. The table lists about 83,000 clones, roughly nine tenths of them singletons. The sequence derives from a human donor in good health. The sample comprised T cells isolated from PBMCs. V gene TRBV5-4 combines with J gene TRBJ2-7; 7 bases map to TRBD1. The CDR3 coding sequence is TGTGCCAGCAGCTCCGGGACAGCTTACGAGCAGTACTTC. Protein: CASSSGTAYEQYF.